One sample yielded the 14 T cell receptor beta chains listed below, sequenced in a study of shared clonotypes between healthy human individuals. Using immunoSEQ multiplex PCR, the repertoire was profiled, and TCRdb retains in-frame clones only, with some absent. Of about 2.4 million clones in the sample, 93% were seen once. Sequenced: naive CD4+ T cells from PBMCs. This sample's subset: CD45RA+ positively selected. The receptors originated from a man aged 18 to 35 in good health. Some clones in this sample may be carry-over from other donors' samples.

The chain combines TRBV27 with TRBJ2-7; D is unclear. There are 15 residues in the CDR3. The V and J ends lost 2 bases and 3 bases respectively, with 14 bases between them. Germline CDR1 is MNHEY and CDR2 is SMNVEV (reference sequence). In DNA form, the CDR3 reads TGTGCCAGCAGTTTAGGGTCTCTGCGGTTCTACGAGCAGTACTTC. Translation: CASSLGSLRFYEQYF.

V is TRBV7-2 and J is TRBJ1-4; D gene unclear. The ends were cut back, 2 bases at V and 6 bases at J, with 10 bases in the middle. This CDR3 spans 14 amino acids. Germline V lookup: CDR1 SGHTA, CDR2 FQGNSA. Written as DNA, the CDR3 is TGTGCCAGCAGCTTATTCGAGGCAGATGAAAAACTGTTTTTT. It translates to CASSLFEADEKLFF.

The chain couples TRBV5-1 to TRBJ2-7, with D tentatively TRBD1 (5 bases). The V gene lost 5 bases and the J gene lost 2 bases, with 14 bases spanning the gap. Germline loops: CDR1 SGHRS, CDR2 YFSETQ. The CDR3 spans 14 residues. The CDR3: CASRAQAGTYEQYF. As DNA, the CDR3 is TGCGCCAGCAGGGCCCAAGCAGGGACCTACGAGCAGTACTTC.

This clone was recorded once. The chain combines TRBV29-1 with TRBJ1-1, with TRBD1 matching 7 bases. The CDR3 consists of 13 residues. J was trimmed by 3 bases and V by 8 bases; bases with no gene match: 9. Germline V lookup: CDR1 SQVTM, CDR2 ANQGSEA. CDR3 nucleotide sequence: TGCAGCATATCGGCAGGGGGGGACACTGAAGCTTTCTTT. As protein: CSISAGGDTEAFF.

The gene calls are TRBV9 and TRBJ2-2; 11 bases fit TRBD2. Germline CDR1 is SGDLS and CDR2 is YYNGEE. The V segment lost 4 bases and the J segment 5 bases; nucleotides outside the gene matches: 16. The CDR3 length is 19 residues. The CDR3 bases are TGTGCCAGCAGCCGTGGTGGGCTAGCGGGAGGATTGGGGACCGGGGAGCTGTTTTTT. As protein: CASSRGGLAGGLGTGELFF.

The chain recombines TRBV7-2 with TRBJ2-6; D remains unclear. Between the trimmed V and J ends, which lost 5 bases and 2 bases, there was a span of 7 bases. Looked up from germline, CDR1 is SGHTA and CDR2 is FQGNSA. The CDR3 runs to 14 residues. CDR3 region: CASSTTPGANVLTF. As DNA, the CDR3 is TGTGCCAGCAGCACGACCCCTGGGGCCAACGTCCTGACTTTC. Together with reference TRBV7-2 and TRBJ2-6, the CDR3 gives the full variable domain: GAGVSQSPSNKVTEKGKDVELRCDPISGHTALYWYRQSLGQGLEFLIYFQGNSAPDKSGLPSDRFSAERTGGSVSTLTIQRTQQEDSAVYLCASSTTPGANVLTFGAGSRLTVL.

This chain uses TRBV19 with TRBJ1-5, with D unresolved. Germline-derived CDR1 and CDR2 are LNHDA and SQIVND (reference sequence). The V end was cut by 2 bases, the J end by 6 bases, with 14 bases between. CDR3 size: 15 residues. The CDR3 bases are TGTGCCAGTAGTATACGGGTAGGCGCCGCTCAGCCCCAGCATTTT. Translation: CASSIRVGAAQPQHF. The full variable domain, with the rest looked up from reference TRBV19 and TRBJ1-5, is DGGITQSPKYLFRKEGQNVTLSCEQNLNHDAMYWYRQDPGQGLRLIYYSQIVNDFQKGDIAEGYSVSREKKESFPLTVTSAQKNPTAFYLCASSIRVGAAQPQHFGDGTRLSIL.

V usage is TRBV28 and J usage is TRBJ2-5; the match to TRBD1 covers 8 bases. CDR3 length: 14 residues. V trimming: 5 bases; J trimming: 5 bases; junction bases outside the gene matches: 7. CDR1 is MDHEN and CDR2 is SYDVKM in the germline V gene. CDR3 sequence: CASSPIYRGETQYF. The CDR3 nucleotides read TGTGCCAGCAGTCCGATCTACAGGGGGGAGACCCAGTACTTC.

This chain uses TRBV7-8 with TRBJ1-1, with 7 positions matching TRBD1. CDR3 size: 14 residues. Losses at the gene ends were 5 bases for V and 0 bases for J; bases not matched to a gene: 3. Germline CDR1 is SGHVS and CDR2 is FQNEAQ. The CDR3 coding sequence is TGTGCCAGCAGCCTACAGGGGCTGAACACTGAAGCTTTCTTT. This encodes CASSLQGLNTEAFF.

The chain carries TRBV7-3 and TRBJ2-7; D is tentatively TRBD1 or TRBD2 (5 bases each). Germline V gives CDR1 SGHTA, CDR2 FQGTGA. V gave up 2 bases and J gave up 6 bases, with 17 bases separating them. CDR3 length: 15 residues. The CDR3 DNA reads TGTGCCAGCAGCTTATCATCCGGGGCCGGTGGCGAGCAGTACTTC. This sequence encodes CASSLSSGAGGEQYF.

The chain employs TRBV13 and TRBJ2-7, with a weak D call TRBD1 (5 bases). The CDR3 length is 16 residues. CDR1 is PRHDT and CDR2 is FYEKMQ in the germline V gene (reference sequence). V lost 0 bases and J 2 bases, leaving 14 bases between the germline ends. The CDR3, as DNA: TGTGCCAGCAGCTTAGGCCTCGCAGGGATGCCCTACGAGCAGTACTTC. It translates to CASSLGLAGMPYEQYF.

This chain joins TRBV27 and TRBJ2-7; possibly TRBD1 for D (6 bases). V lost 6 bases to trimming and J lost 4 bases, with 16 bases between them. CDR1 MNHEY and CDR2 SMNVEV come from the germline V gene (reference sequence). CDR3 length: 14 residues. The CDR3 nucleotides are TGTGCCAGCAGGCCGGACAGCCGGCCTTACGAGCAGTACTTC. The encoded protein is CASRPDSRPYEQYF.

The chain is built from TRBV6-4 and TRBJ2-1; D may be TRBD2 (5 bases). This CDR3 is 17 amino acids long. V was pared by 5 bases and J by 8 bases, with 25 bases between. Germline loops: CDR1 MRHNA, CDR2 SNTAGT. The CDR3 here is CASSPRSGFFSFDEQFF. The CDR3 nucleotides read TGTGCCAGCAGTCCCCGTTCGGGGTTCTTTTCCTTCGATGAGCAGTTCTTC.

This clone has a single count. The gene calls are TRBV25-1 and TRBJ1-2; D is undetermined. There are 13 residues in the CDR3. Germline lookup yields CDR1 MGHDK and CDR2 SYGVNS. V dropped 8 bases and J dropped 4 bases, with 14 bases sitting between them. CDR3 in amino acids: CASPGGSSYGYTF. CDR3 bases: TGTGCCAGCCCTGGTGGCAGCAGCTATGGCTACACCTTC.